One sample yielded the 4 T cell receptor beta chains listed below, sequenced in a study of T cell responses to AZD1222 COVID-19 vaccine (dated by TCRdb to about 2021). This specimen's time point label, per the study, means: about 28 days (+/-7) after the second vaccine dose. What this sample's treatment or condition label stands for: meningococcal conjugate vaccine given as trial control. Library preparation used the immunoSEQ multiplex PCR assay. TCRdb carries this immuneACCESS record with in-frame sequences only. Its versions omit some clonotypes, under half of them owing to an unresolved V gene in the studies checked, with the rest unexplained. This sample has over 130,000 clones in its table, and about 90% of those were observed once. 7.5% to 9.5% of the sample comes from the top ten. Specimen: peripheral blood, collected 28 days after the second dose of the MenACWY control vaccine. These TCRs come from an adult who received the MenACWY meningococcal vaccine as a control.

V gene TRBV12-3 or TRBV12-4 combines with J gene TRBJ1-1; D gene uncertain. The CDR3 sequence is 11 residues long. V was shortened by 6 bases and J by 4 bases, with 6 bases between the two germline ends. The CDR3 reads CASRKGTEAFF. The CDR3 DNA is TGTGCCAGCAGGAAGGGCACTGAAGCTTTCTTT.

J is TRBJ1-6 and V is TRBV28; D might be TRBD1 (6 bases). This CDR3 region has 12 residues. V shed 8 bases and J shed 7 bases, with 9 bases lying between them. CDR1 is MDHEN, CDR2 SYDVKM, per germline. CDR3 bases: TGTGCCAGCGGACAGTACAATTCACCCCTCCACTTT. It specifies CASGQYNSPLHF.

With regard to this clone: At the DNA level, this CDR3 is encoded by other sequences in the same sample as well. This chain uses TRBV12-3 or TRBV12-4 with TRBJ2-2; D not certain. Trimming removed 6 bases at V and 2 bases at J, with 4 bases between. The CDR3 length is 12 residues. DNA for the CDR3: TGTGCCAGCAGCTCTAACACCGGGGAGCTGTTTTTT. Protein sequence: CASSSNTGELFF.

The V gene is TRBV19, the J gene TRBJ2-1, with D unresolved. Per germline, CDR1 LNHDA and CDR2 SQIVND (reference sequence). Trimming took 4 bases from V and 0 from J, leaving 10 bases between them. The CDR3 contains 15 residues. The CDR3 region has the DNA TGTGCCAGTAGTACAACTCGGAGCTCCTACAATGAGCAGTTCTTC. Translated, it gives CASSTTRSSYNEQFF.